This entry concerns a single TCR beta chain. Its antigen is currently unknown. The data were taken from a study of CXCR3-negative and CXCR3-positive naive CD8 T cells. Across the whole study: The dataset comprises 120 million to 150 million TRB reads in total, with about 1.5 +/- 0.3 million reads per library. The study, taken as a whole, reports: Diversity was high in both naive subsets and much lower in memory cells.

The CDR3 runs 15 residues. CDR1 and CDR2 from the germline V gene are LGHNA and YNFKEQ. Per CD8+ T cell subset, triplicate sorts of 250,000 to 350,000 cells each were done. It was by 5' RACE with UMI labels that the TRB cDNA libraries were prepared. Using the 5' RACE reads, TCRdb records one entry per CDR3 protein without DNA. This repertoire includes 55,000 to 70,000 distinct CDR3 sequences. The rearrangement joins TRBV4-2 to TRBJ2-7; there is no DNA to check the TCRdb D call of TRBD1. The clonotype was recovered from a human donor in good health. Some clones in this sample may be carry-over from other donors' samples. Sequencing input: memory CD8+ T cells from blood. The CDR3 loop is CASSQETGLSYEQYF.